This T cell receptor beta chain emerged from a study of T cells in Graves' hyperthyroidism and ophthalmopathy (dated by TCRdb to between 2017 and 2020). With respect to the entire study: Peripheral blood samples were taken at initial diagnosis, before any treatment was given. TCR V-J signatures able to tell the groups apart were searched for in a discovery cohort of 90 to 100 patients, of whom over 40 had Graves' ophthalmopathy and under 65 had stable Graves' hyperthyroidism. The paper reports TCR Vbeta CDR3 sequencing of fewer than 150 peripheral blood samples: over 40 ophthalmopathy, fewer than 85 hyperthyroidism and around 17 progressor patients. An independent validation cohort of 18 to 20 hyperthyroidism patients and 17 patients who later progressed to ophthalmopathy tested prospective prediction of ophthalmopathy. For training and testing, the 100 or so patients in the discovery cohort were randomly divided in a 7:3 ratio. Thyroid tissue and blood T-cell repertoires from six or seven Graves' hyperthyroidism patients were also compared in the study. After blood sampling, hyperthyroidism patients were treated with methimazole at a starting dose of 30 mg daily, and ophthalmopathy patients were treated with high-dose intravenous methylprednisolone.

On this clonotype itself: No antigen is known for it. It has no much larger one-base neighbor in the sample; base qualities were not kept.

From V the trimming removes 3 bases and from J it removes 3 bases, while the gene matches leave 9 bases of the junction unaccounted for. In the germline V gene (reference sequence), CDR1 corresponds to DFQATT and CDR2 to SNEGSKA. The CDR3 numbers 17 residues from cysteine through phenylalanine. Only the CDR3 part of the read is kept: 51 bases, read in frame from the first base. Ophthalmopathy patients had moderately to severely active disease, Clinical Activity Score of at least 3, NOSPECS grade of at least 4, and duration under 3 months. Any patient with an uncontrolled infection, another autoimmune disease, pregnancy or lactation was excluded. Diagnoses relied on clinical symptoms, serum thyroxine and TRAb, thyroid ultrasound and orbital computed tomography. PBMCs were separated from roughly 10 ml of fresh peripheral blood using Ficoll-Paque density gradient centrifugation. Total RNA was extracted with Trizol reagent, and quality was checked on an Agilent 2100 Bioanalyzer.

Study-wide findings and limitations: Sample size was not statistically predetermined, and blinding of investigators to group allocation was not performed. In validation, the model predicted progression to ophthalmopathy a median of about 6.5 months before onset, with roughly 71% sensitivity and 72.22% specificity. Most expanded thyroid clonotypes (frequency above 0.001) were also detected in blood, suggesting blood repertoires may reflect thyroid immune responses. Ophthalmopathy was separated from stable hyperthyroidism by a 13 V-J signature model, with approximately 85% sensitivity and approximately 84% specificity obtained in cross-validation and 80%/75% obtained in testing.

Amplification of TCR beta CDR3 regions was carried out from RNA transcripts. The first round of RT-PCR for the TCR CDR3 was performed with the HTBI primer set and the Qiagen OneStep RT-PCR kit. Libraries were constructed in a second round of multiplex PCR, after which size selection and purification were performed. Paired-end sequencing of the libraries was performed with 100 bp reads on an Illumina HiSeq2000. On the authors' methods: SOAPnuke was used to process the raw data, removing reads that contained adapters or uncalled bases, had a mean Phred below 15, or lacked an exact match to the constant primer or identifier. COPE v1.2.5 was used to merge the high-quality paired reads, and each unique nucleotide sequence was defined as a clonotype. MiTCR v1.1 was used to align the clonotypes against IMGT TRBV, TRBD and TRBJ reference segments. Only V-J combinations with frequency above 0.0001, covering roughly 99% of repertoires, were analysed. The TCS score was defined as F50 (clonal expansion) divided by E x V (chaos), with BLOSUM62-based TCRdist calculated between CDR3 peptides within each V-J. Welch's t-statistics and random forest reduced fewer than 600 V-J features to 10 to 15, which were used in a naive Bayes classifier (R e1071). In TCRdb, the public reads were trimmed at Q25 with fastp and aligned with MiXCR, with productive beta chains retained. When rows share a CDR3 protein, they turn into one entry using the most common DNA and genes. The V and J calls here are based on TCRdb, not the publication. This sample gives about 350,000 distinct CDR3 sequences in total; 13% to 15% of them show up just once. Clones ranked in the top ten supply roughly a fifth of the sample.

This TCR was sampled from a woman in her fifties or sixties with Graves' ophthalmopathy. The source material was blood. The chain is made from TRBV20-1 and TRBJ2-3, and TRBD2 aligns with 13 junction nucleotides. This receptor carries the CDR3 CSASPRRLAGGTDTQYF. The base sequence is TGCAGTGCTAGCCCTAGGCGACTAGCGGGAGGAACAGATACGCAGTATTTT.